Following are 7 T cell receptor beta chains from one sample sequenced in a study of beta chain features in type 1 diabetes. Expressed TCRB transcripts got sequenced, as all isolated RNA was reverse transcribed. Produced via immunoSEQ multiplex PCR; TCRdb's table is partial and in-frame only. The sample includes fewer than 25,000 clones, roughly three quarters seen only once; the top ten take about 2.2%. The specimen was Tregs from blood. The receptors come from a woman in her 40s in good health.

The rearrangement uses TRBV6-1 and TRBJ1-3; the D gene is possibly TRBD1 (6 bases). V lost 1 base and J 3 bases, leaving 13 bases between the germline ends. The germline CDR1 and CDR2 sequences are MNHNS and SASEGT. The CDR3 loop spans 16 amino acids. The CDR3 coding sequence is TGTGCCAGCAGTGAAGAATCGAGGGGGGGTGGAAACACCATATATTTT. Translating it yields CASSEESRGGGNTIYF.

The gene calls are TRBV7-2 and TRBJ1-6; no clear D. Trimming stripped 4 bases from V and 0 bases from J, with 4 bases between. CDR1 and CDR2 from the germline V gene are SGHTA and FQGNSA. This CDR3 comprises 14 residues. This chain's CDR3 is CASSSGSYNSPLHF. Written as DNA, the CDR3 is TGTGCCAGCAGCTCAGGCTCCTATAATTCACCCCTCCACTTT.

CDR3 in DNA: TGTGCCAGCAGCTCCGGAGCGGCAGGGGTGAACACCGGGGAGCTGTTTTTT. Its translation is CASSSGAAGVNTGELFF. The rearrangement joins TRBV5-4 to TRBJ2-2; the D gene is possibly TRBD1 (6 bases). The germline V gene has CDR1 SGHNT and CDR2 YYREEE (reference sequence). V was clipped by 3 bases and J by 1 base, with 16 bases between them. The CDR3 runs 17 residues.

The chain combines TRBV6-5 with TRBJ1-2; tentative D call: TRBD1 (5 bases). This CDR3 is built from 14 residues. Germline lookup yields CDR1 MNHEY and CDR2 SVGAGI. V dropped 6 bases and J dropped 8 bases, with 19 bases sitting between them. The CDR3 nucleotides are TGTGCCAGCAGATCCGCGATAACGACAGCCGGCTACACCTTC. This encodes CASRSAITTAGYTF.

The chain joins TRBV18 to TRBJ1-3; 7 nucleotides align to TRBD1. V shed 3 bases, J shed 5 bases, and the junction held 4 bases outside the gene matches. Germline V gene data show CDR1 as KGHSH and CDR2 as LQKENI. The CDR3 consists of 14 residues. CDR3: CASSPPGGRNTIYF. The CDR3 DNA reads TGTGCCAGCTCACCCCCAGGGGGAAGAAACACCATATATTTT.

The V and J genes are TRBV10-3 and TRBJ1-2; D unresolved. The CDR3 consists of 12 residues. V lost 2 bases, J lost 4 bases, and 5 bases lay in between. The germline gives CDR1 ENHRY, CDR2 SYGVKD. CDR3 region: CAISEASYGYTF. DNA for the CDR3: TGTGCCATCAGTGAGGCCAGCTATGGCTACACCTTC.

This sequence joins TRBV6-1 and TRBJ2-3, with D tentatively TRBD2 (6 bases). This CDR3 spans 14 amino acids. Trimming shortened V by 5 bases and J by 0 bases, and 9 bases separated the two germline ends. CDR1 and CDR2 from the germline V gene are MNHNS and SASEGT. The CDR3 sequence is CASSWGDSTDTQYF. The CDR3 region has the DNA TGTGCCAGCAGTTGGGGGGATAGCACAGATACGCAGTATTTT.